This T cell receptor beta chain came from a study of T cells in Graves' hyperthyroidism and ophthalmopathy. The germline V gene has CDR1 LGHDT and CDR2 YNNKEL (reference sequence). With V trimmed by 4 bases and J by 13 bases, 5 bases remained unmatched. This CDR3 has 11 residues. Patients showing uncontrolled infection, other autoimmune disease, pregnancy or lactation were ineligible. There are many counts of this clonotype. Amplified regions were TCR beta CDR3 sequences from RNA transcripts. Initially, a first-round RT-PCR of the TCR CDR3 employed the HTBI primer set. TCRdb processed the multiplex PCR reads anew with MiXCR; each CDR3 protein has one entry. The sample has hundreds of thousands of distinct CDR3 sequences, less than 15% seen once.

The receptor was derived from a woman between 18 and 29 years old with Graves' hyperthyroidism. The sequencing input was blood. J is TRBJ2-5 and V is TRBV3-1; 8 bases match TRBD2. CDR3 DNA sequence: TGTGCCAGCAGCCTCGGGACTAGTGTGTACTTC. Translation: CASSLGTSVYF.